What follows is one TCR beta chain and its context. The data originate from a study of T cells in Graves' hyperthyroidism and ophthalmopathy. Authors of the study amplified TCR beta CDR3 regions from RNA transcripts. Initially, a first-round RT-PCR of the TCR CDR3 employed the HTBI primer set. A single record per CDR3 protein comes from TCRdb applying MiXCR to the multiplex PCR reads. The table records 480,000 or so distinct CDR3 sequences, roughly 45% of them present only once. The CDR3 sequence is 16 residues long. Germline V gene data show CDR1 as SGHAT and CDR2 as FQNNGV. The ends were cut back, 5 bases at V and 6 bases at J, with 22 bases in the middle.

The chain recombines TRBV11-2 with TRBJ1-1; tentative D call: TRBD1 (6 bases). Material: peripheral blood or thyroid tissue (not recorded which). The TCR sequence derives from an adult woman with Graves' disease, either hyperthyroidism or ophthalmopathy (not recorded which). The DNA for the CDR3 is TGTGCCAGCAGCCGGAGGGCAGGGGTCAGTGGGGCTGAAGCTTTCTTT. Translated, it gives CASSRRAGVSGAEAFF.